This is a list of T cell receptor beta chains from one sample in a study of human T cells and chemical hapten exposure. MiXCR, run by TCRdb on the RACE reads, gives a single entry per CDR3 protein. Altogether around 300,000 distinct CDR3 sequences are present, roughly 8% being singletons, with the ten largest covering less than 1.5%. The starting material was whole blood, obtained in connection with sensitization to the hapten diphenylcyclopropenone (DPC). These receptors were obtained from a young man with alopecia areata. Some clones in this sample may be carry-over from other donors' samples. Both conserved end residues are part of each CDR3. Fields, in order: V gene, D gene, clone size, J gene, CDR3 DNA, CDR3 protein. A D gene is named only where the DNA matches it firmly. Expanded clones are given a class, and other clones once, few, many or no size at all.

v_gene: TRBV12-5; d_gene: -; abundance: -; j_gene: TRBJ1-5; CDR3nt: TGTGCTAGTGGCATTGGCAGTCCAAATCAGCCCCAGCATTTT; CDR3aa: CASGIGSPNQPQHF
v_gene: TRBV2; d_gene: -; abundance: few; j_gene: TRBJ2-3; CDR3nt: TGTGCCAGCAGTGAATGGGCCAACGGGGATTTGGATACGCAGTATTTT; CDR3aa: CASSEWANGDLDTQYF
v_gene: TRBV4-3; d_gene: -; abundance: -; j_gene: TRBJ2-1; CDR3nt: TGCGCCAGCAGCCAATCGAGGGAGCAGTTCTTC; CDR3aa: CASSQSREQFF
v_gene: TRBV12-3/TRBV12-4; d_gene: -; abundance: many; j_gene: TRBJ2-3; CDR3nt: TGTGCCAGCAGTCCAACTAGTCCCGAACTGACAGATACGCAGTATTTT; CDR3aa: CASSPTSPELTDTQYF
v_gene: TRBV7-2; d_gene: -; abundance: -; j_gene: TRBJ1-1; CDR3nt: TGTGCCAGCAGCCCCAGTATAGAGAACACTGAAGCTTTCTTT; CDR3aa: CASSPSIENTEAFF
v_gene: TRBV7-2; d_gene: -; abundance: -; j_gene: TRBJ2-3; CDR3nt: TGTGCCAGCAGCTACCCGGCCACAGATACGCAGTATTTT; CDR3aa: CASSYPATDTQYF
v_gene: TRBV7-6; d_gene: -; abundance: -; j_gene: TRBJ1-1; CDR3nt: TGTGCCAGCAGCTTAAGAACTGGACCGTTCAACACTGAAGCTTTCTTT; CDR3aa: CASSLRTGPFNTEAFF
v_gene: TRBV3-1; d_gene: -; abundance: many; j_gene: TRBJ2-5; CDR3nt: TGTGCCAGCAGCCGTTATGAGGTCGAAGATCAAGAGACCCAGTACTTC; CDR3aa: CASSRYEVEDQETQYF
v_gene: TRBV28; d_gene: -; abundance: many; j_gene: TRBJ1-5; CDR3nt: TGTGCCAGCAGTTTGGACGAGGGGCCTAATCAGCCCCAGCATTTT; CDR3aa: CASSLDEGPNQPQHF
v_gene: TRBV5-6; d_gene: -; abundance: few; j_gene: TRBJ2-1; CDR3nt: TGTGCCAGCAGCTTTTCCGGACCGAAGAGGACCTACAATGAGCAGTTCTTC; CDR3aa: CASSFSGPKRTYNEQFF
v_gene: TRBV11-2; d_gene: -; abundance: -; j_gene: TRBJ2-3; CDR3nt: TGTGCCAGCAGCTTAGAGGGGCCCGGCGCAGATACGCAGTATTTT; CDR3aa: CASSLEGPGADTQYF
v_gene: TRBV4-3; d_gene: -; abundance: few; j_gene: TRBJ2-7; CDR3nt: TGCGCCAGCAGCCAAGACTCGGGTCCCAAAAGCTACGAGCAGTACTTC; CDR3aa: CASSQDSGPKSYEQYF
v_gene: TRBV4-3; d_gene: -; abundance: -; j_gene: TRBJ1-3; CDR3nt: TGCGCCAGCAGCCAAGATCTGGGCGGACTCTCTGGAAACACCATATATTTT; CDR3aa: CASSQDLGGLSGNTIYF
v_gene: TRBV6-4; d_gene: -; abundance: many; j_gene: TRBJ1-5; CDR3nt: TGTGCCAGCAGTGCCGGGGACAGCAATCAGCCCCAGCATTTT; CDR3aa: CASSAGDSNQPQHF
v_gene: TRBV6-5; d_gene: -; abundance: -; j_gene: TRBJ2-2; CDR3nt: TGTGCCAGCAAGCGGACGCTCTTGGGCACCGGGGAGCTGTTTTTT; CDR3aa: CASKRTLLGTGELFF
v_gene: TRBV27; d_gene: -; abundance: -; j_gene: TRBJ2-1; CDR3nt: TGTGCCAGCAGTTTTTTCGAGCGGCCCGAAATTTCCCATGAGCAGTTCTTC; CDR3aa: CASSFFERPEISHEQFF